Following are 16 T cell receptor beta chains from one sample sequenced in a study of vaccination effects on CD4 cells after COVID-19. The protocol was immunoSEQ multiplex PCR, while the TCRdb copy is restricted to in-frame clones and leaves out a portion. Of roughly 68,000 clones detected, 70% to 85% appear once; the ten largest clones hold under 25%. For these TCRs, the target antigens are not known. The culture ran for 10 days before CD4+ T cells were isolated. Sequences were derived from CD4+ T cells from PBMCs cultured without peptide, sampled before COVID-19 vaccination. The receptors come from a human donor who had a prior SARS-CoV-2 infection.

V usage is TRBV7-8 and J usage is TRBJ2-2; possibly TRBD1 or TRBD2 for D (5 bases each). This CDR3 has 15 residues. The germline V gene encodes CDR1 SGHVS and CDR2 FQNEAQ. V lost 6 bases, J lost 7 bases, and 18 bases lay in between. In nucleotides, the CDR3 is TGTGCCAGCAGAGATAAATACCTGGGGGACGGGGAGCTGTTTTTT. It specifies CASRDKYLGDGELFF.

To note about this clone: Other DNA sequences from this sample encode an identical CDR3 as well. This rearrangement joins TRBV9 to TRBJ2-1; D perhaps matches TRBD2 (6 bases). The CDR3 is 13 amino acids. Germline CDR1 SGDLS, CDR2 YYNGEE. Trimming cost V 8 bases and J 4 bases, with 13 bases left between them. The CDR3 DNA sequence: TGTGCCAGTTCGGGAGAATCATACAATGAGCAGTTCTTC. This translates into CASSGESYNEQFF. The whole variable domain, remainder taken from reference TRBV9 and TRBJ2-1, is DSGVTQTPKHLITATGQRVTLRCSPRSGDLSVYWYQQSLDQGLQFLIQYYNGEERAKGNILERFSAQQFPDLHSELNLSSLELGDSALYFCASSGESYNEQFFGPGTRLTVL.

The V gene is TRBV28, the J gene TRBJ2-5; TRBD1 agrees at 8 bases. The V and J ends lost 6 bases and 7 bases, in that order; junction bases with no gene match: 7. The CDR3 is made up of 13 amino acids. In germline, CDR1 is MDHEN, CDR2 SYDVKM. The CDR3 protein is CASRSRGRGTQYF. For the CDR3, the DNA is TGTGCCAGCAGAAGCAGGGGGCGCGGGACCCAGTACTTC.

V and J are TRBV18 and TRBJ1-1; D unclear. This CDR3 is built from 16 residues. Germline V lookup: CDR1 KGHSH, CDR2 LQKENI. V was pared by 4 bases and J by 4 bases, with 19 bases between. The CDR3 is CASSQSGFGMGTEAFF. For the CDR3, the DNA is TGTGCCAGCTCACAATCTGGTTTTGGCATGGGCACTGAAGCTTTCTTT.

This rearrangement joins TRBV18 to TRBJ2-1, with 10 bases identical to TRBD2. From germline, CDR1 is KGHSH and CDR2 LQKENI. V gave up 6 bases and J gave up 3 bases; unmatched junction bases: 5. The CDR3 has 15 amino acids. CDR3 coding DNA: TGTGCCAGCTCTATCCTAGCGGGAGACTACAATGAGCAGTTCTTC. This sequence encodes CASSILAGDYNEQFF.

The gene calls are TRBV7-9 and TRBJ1-4; D call uncertain. The CDR3 sequence is 14 residues long. CDR1 is SEHNR, CDR2 FQNEAQ, per germline (reference sequence). With 5 bases removed from V and 0 bases from J, the gap between germline ends came to 7 bases. This chain's CDR3 is CASSQDATNEKLFF. The CDR3 nucleotides read TGTGCCAGCAGCCAGGACGCAACTAATGAAAAACTGTTTTTT.

This clone was observed a single time. V and J are TRBV4-3 and TRBJ2-6; no firm D call. The CDR3 runs 17 residues. Trimming left V 2 bases short and J 0 bases short, with 11 bases between. Germline V gene sequence: CDR1 LGHNA, CDR2 YSLEER. CDR3 nucleotide sequence: TGCGCCAGCAGCCAAATCCTATTGCACTCTGGGGCCAACGTCCTGACTTTC. This sequence encodes CASSQILLHSGANVLTF.

The genes are TRBV6-5 and TRBJ1-1, with D possibly TRBD1 on 6 matching bases. V lost 6 bases and J lost 11, with 16 bases in between. This CDR3 spans 12 amino acids. The germline V gene has CDR1 MNHEY and CDR2 SVGAGI. CDR3 nucleotides: TGTGCCAGCAGCCAACAAGGGGGTGAGGCTTTCTTT. It yields the protein CASSQQGGEAFF.

V is TRBV14 and J is TRBJ1-2, with D perhaps matching TRBD1 (5 bases). This CDR3 has 14 residues. Germline-derived CDR1 and CDR2 are SGHDN and FVKESK. Trimming stripped 3 bases from V and 5 bases from J, with 13 bases between. The CDR3 bases are TGTGCCAGCAGCCAGGGCCTAGGGACGTATGGCTACACCTTC. This translates into CASSQGLGTYGYTF.

The chain couples TRBV5-6 to TRBJ1-1; D is unclear. Trimming shortened V by 1 base and J by 3 bases, and 7 bases separated the two germline ends. The CDR3 covers 13 residues. The germline V gene has CDR1 SGHDT and CDR2 YYEEEE. Written as DNA, the CDR3 is TGTGCCAGCAGCTTGAGGGTCTACACTGAAGCTTTCTTT. Its translation: CASSLRVYTEAFF.

This clone was observed once. The chain's CDR3 is CASSYRRGGGNQPQHF. The CDR3 DNA is TGTGCCAGCAGTTACCGCAGGGGAGGGGGCAATCAGCCCCAGCATTTT. The chain employs TRBV6-2 or TRBV6-3 and TRBJ1-5; D is possibly TRBD1 (6 bases). Germline CDR1 MNHEY, CDR2 SVGEGT. The CDR3 consists of 16 residues. The germline V and J ends were trimmed by 2 bases and 2 bases, with 13 bases remaining between them.

The CDR3 DNA sequence: TGCGCCAGCAGCGCCGGACAGGGGTCGGGCTACACCTTC. This gives the protein CASSAGQGSGYTF. The chain combines TRBV5-1 with TRBJ1-2; 9 bases align to TRBD1. The CDR3 is made up of 13 amino acids. From germline, CDR1 is SGHRS and CDR2 YFSETQ. The junction had 6 bases not matched to a gene; V was cut back by 4 bases and J by 8 bases.

The rearrangement joins TRBV30 to TRBJ2-7; 10 nucleotides align to TRBD1. J was trimmed by 4 bases and V by 2 bases; bases with no gene match: 5. The CDR3 sequence is 14 residues long. Germline V gene lookup returns CDR1 GTSNPN and CDR2 SVGIG (reference sequence). The CDR3 DNA is TGTGCCTGGAGTATCGGGACAGGGGTTTACGAGCAGTACTTC. Amino acids: CAWSIGTGVYEQYF.

The chain combines TRBV5-1 with TRBJ2-3; 8 nucleotides line up with TRBD2. CDR1 is SGHRS, CDR2 YFSETQ, per germline. J was trimmed by 2 bases and V by 1 base; bases with no gene match: 9. The CDR3 totals 17 residues. The CDR3 sequence: CASSLSSGASPTDTQYF. The CDR3 DNA follows: TGCGCCAGCAGCTTGAGTAGCGGGGCGAGTCCCACAGATACGCAGTATTTT.

This rearrangement joins TRBV6-6 to TRBJ1-2, with D perhaps TRBD1 (6 bases). This CDR3 region has 17 residues. CDR1 and CDR2 (germline): MNHNY, SVGAGI (reference sequence). Trimming took off 5 bases at V and 1 base at J, with 20 bases between the two ends. The CDR3 loop reads CASSPLGGISYNYGYTF. CDR3 nucleotides: TGTGCCAGCAGTCCCTTAGGGGGAATTTCCTATAACTATGGCTACACCTTC.

The chain is built from TRBV20-1 and TRBJ2-7, with 16 nucleotides matching TRBD2. The germline CDR1 and CDR2 sequences are DFQATT and SNEGSKA (reference sequence). The V and J ends lost 3 bases and 4 bases, in that order; junction bases with no gene match: 9. There are 17 residues in the CDR3. CDR3 bases: TGCAGTGCTAGTCATGTGGGACTAGCGGGAGGGAGATACGAGCAGTACTTC. It specifies CSASHVGLAGGRYEQYF.